Detailed here is one TCR beta chain. This entry belongs to a study of response to subunit inactivated influenza vaccine. TCRdb analysed the RT-PCR reads with MiXCR anew, one entry per CDR3 protein. Among about 500,000 distinct CDR3 sequences listed, 16% were seen once. This CDR3 is built from 15 residues. Trimming left V 3 bases short and J 0 bases short, with 13 bases between. In germline, CDR1 is SGHRS, CDR2 YFSETQ. The sequencing here drew on CD4+ T cells sorted from PBMCs, taken around 25 months after vaccination. The chain couples TRBV5-1 to TRBJ2-7, with TRBD1 as a possible D gene (6 bases). The receptor was isolated from a man aged 50 to 69 who received an inactivated influenza vaccine. The CDR3, as DNA: TGCGCCAGCAGCTGGGCAGGGACAAGCTCCTACGAGCAGTACTTC. It codes for CASSWAGTSSYEQYF.